The entry below describes one T cell receptor (beta chain). Its antigen is undetermined. These data are taken from a study of cytomegalovirus exposure and HLA in healthy donors. General study results and limits: According to a later analysis, most TCR beta chains associated with CMV appeared HLA-restricted. V- and J-gene trimming of TCR beta was linked (in a later analysis) to a missense DCLRE1C variant. Some TCR beta chains (over 150 of them) were listed as cytomegalovirus-associated.

The CDR3 runs 16 residues. Trimming removed 3 bases at V and 6 bases at J, with 18 bases between. From germline, CDR1 is SNHLY and CDR2 FYNNEI. It was with 60 Vbeta and 13 Jbeta primers that the PCR ran. This table comes from immunoSEQ multiplex PCR, and its TCRdb copy is limited to in-frame clones, with some not included. The sample consists of 120,000 or so clones, around four fifths of them appearing once. The sample comprised PBMCs. The chain combines TRBV2 with TRBJ1-5, with D unresolved. The source of this sequence is a man aged 25 to 40 in good health and CMV-seropositive. CDR3 region: CASSEMIGWESQPQHF. For the CDR3, the DNA is TGTGCCAGCAGTGAGATGATAGGGTGGGAGAGTCAGCCCCAGCATTTT.